Detailed here is one T cell receptor beta chain. The antigen is undetermined. This entry belongs to a study of shared clonotypes between healthy human individuals. The repertoire was sequenced with immunoSEQ multiplex PCR; TCRdb's copy has only in-frame clones and lacks some. The sample lists under 1,100,000 clones; 75% were seen once. Points from the study as a whole: Clonotype sharing among donors likely depends on sequencing depth.

Trimming took off 6 bases at V and 2 bases at J, with 17 bases between the two ends. This CDR3 comprises 15 residues. CDR1 is GTSNPN and CDR2 is SVGIG in the germline V gene (reference sequence). The sequence was obtained from a man younger than 35 in good health. The chain uses TRBV30 and TRBJ1-3; D call uncertain. The sequenced sample was memory CD4+ T cells sorted from blood. The subset was: CD45RA-negative fraction. The CDR3 DNA reads as TGTGCCTGCGGGTGGGCCCGCATCCCTGGAAACACCATATATTTT. This gives the protein CACGWARIPGNTIYF.